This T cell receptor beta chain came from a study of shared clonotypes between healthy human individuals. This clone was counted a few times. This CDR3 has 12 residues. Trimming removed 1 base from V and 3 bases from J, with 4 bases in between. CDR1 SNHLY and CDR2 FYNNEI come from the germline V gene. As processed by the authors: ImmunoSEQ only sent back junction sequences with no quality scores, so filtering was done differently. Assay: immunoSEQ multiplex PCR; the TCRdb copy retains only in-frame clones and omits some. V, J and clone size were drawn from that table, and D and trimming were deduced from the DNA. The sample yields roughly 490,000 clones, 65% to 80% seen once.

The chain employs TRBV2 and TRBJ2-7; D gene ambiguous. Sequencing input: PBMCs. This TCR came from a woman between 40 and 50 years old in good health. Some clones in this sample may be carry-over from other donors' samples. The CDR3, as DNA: TGTGCCAGCAGTGAAGGCAACTACGAGCAGTACTTC. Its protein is CASSEGNYEQYF.